The clone carrying this T cell receptor (beta chain) was seen repeatedly, ten times or more. Its specificity is unknown. Full-length variable regions came from constant-region reverse primers plus semi-nested Nested Universal Primer A PCR. TCRdb passed the 5' RACE reads through MiXCR, listing each CDR3 protein once. Here the sample spans around 30,000 distinct CDR3 sequences, more than 20% being singletons. Tregs were sorted as CD4+CD25+CD127-/low cells. Whole-study findings and limits: Tumor memory CD4+ T cell TCR gene usage was found to cluster with blood and lymph node memory CD4+ cells and with lymph node naive CD4+ cells.

The source material was tumor-infiltrating Tregs sorted from the breast tumor. The clonotype was recovered from a female donor with breast cancer.

CDR3 sequence (DNA): TGCAGCGTAGACAGGGAAATGGGCACAGATACGCAGTATTTT. Translated: CSVDREMGTDTQYF. V is TRBV29-1 and J is TRBJ2-3; 7 bases are a match to TRBD1. The CDR3 is 14 amino acids. CDR1 and CDR2 from the germline V gene are SQVTM and ANQGSEA. The V gene end was trimmed by 6 bases and the J gene end by 1 base; junction bases not matched to a gene: 7.